The clone carrying this T cell receptor beta chain was seen repeatedly, ten times or more. This CDR3 spans 15 amino acids. Per germline, CDR1 SNHLY and CDR2 FYNNEI. V shed 4 bases and J shed 7 bases, with 14 bases lying between them. The data belong to a study of T cells in Graves' hyperthyroidism and ophthalmopathy. What was amplified from RNA transcripts were TCR beta CDR3 regions. The TCR CDR3 was amplified in a first-round RT-PCR using the HTBI primer set. TCRdb reprocessed the multiplex PCR reads via MiXCR and lists one record per CDR3 protein. Of hundreds of thousands of distinct CDR3 sequences listed, around 16% are singletons. Stable Graves' hyperthyroidism meant no ophthalmopathy progression within 18 months. Exclusion of patients followed from uncontrolled infection, other autoimmune disease, pregnancy or lactation. Cells are PBMCs isolated from more than 8.5 ml of fresh blood.

The genes are TRBV2 and TRBJ1-6; D perhaps matches TRBD1 (5 bases). Sequenced input: blood. The receptor's source is a young woman with Graves' hyperthyroidism. The CDR3 loop is CASSAQGIDNSPLHF. CDR3 sequence (DNA): TGTGCCAGCAGTGCGCAGGGAATTGACAATTCACCCCTCCACTTT.